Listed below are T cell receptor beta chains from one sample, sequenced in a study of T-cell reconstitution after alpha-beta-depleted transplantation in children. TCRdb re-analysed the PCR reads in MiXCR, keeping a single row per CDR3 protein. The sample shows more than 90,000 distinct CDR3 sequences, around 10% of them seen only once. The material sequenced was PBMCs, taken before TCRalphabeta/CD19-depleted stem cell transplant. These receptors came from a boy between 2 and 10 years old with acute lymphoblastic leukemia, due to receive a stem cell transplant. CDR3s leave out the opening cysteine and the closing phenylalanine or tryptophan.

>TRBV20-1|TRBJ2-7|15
SARGTSGRARRREQY
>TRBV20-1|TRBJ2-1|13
SALTAGGVYNEQF
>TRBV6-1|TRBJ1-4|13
ASSVSPAGGEKLF
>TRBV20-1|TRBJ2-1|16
SARTYTGGGLYNNEQF
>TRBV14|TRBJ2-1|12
ASSQAGSGNEQF
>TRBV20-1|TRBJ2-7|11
SARVGQLYEQY
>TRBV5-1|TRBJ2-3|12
ASSRQGTTDTQY
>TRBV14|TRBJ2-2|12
ASSQRSGGGELF
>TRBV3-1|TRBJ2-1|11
ASSQGLYNEQF
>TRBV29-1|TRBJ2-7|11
SGGDRVGFEQY
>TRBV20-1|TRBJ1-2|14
KLTRGPDGANYGYT
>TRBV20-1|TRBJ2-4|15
SASDSVRLAGMNIQY
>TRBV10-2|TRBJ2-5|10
ASSEQVETQY
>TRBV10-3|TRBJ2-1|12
AIRLAGGTNEQF
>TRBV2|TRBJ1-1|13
ASSGDRVGGTEAF
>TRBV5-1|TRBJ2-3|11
ASRYGGADTQY
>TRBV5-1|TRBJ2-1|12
ASSLAQPTAEQF
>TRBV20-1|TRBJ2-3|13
SAERAGPGTDTQY
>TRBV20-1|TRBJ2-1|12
SASLAGGLHEQF
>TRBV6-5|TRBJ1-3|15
ASSYQTPGVTGNTIY
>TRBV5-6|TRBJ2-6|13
ASSFRGLGANVLT
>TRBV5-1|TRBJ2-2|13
ASSLDSFELGELF
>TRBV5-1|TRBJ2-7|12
ASAGAGGTGEQY
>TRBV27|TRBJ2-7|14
ASSLSASGTSYEQY
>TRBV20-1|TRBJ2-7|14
SASPPGAGVNYEQY
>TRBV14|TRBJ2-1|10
ASSPFPGEQF
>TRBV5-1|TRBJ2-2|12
ASSLVSDTGELF
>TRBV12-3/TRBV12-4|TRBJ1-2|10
ASSTGNYGYT
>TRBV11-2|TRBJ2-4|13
ASSLGASGQKIQY
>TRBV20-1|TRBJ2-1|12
SATGDYPYNEQF
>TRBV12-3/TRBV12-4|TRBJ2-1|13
ASSLSGSRYNEQF
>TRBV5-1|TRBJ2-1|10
ASSLGWYEQF
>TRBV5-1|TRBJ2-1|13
ASSYGQPLYNEQF
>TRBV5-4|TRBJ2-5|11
ASSLPGEETQY
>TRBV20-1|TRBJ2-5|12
SAGIRGDQETQY
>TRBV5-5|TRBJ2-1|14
ASSFAREPSFNEQF
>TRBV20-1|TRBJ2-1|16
SARDPQARVAEDNEQF
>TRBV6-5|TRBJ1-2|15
ASSYSIGHVARDGYT
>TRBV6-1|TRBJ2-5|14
ASSEGVSGGSETQY
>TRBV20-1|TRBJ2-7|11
SATQVVGHEQY
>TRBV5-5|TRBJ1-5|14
ASSLGFGQGNQPQH
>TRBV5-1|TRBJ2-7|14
ASSLALREGPYEQY
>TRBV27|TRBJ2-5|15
ASSLSPRIQIPETQY
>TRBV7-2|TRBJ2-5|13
ASSLDQTVGETQY
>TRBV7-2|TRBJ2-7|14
ASSLGSGTGAYEQY
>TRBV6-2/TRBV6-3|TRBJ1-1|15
ASSYTIGDRPTTEAF
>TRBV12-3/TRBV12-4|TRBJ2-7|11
ASSLYIPYEQY
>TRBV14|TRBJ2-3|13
ASSPVGQFTDTQY
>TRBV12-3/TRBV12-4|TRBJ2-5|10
ASSFGEETQY
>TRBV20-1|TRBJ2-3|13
SARDLGVPTDTQY
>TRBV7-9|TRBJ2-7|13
ASSLETGSASEQY
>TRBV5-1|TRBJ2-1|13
ASSLDTRLGNEQF
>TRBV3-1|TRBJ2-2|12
ASSPRTAAGELF
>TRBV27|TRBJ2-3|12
ASSSEQGGDTQY
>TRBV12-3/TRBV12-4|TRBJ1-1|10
ASSLTGSEAF
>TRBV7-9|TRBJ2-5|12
ASSLGQAQETQY
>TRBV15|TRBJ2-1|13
ATSRVSTGGDEQF